Listed below are T cell receptor beta chains from one sample, sequenced in a study of CD8+CD57+ T cells in acquired aplastic anemia. Via MiXCR, TCRdb re-called the reads, giving one row per CDR3 protein. The sample contains under 200,000 distinct CDR3 sequences, around 40% of which appear only once. What was sequenced was sorted CD4+, CD8+, or CD8+CD57+ T cells (not recorded which) from PBMCs. Source of these receptors: a human donor in good health. Each CDR3 is given with its conserved first and last residue. A D gene is named only where the DNA matches it firmly. Where a row states a size, it is once, few, many or the class of an expanded clone; other rows omit it.

TRBJ1-1,13,TRBV11-1,TRBD1,many,TGTGCCAGCAGCTTACAAGGGGGCCCCGAAGCTTTCTTT,CASSLQGGPEAFF
TRBJ2-5,14,TRBV29-1,TRBD2,-,TGCAGCGTTGAAGGGGGCGGGAGTAGGGAGCCCCAGTACTTC,CSVEGGGSREPQYF
TRBJ1-2,13,TRBV12-3/TRBV12-4,-,-,TGTGCCAGCAGTTTAGGGCAGGACTATGGCTACACCTTC,CASSLGQDYGYTF
TRBJ2-7,14,TRBV7-6,-,-,TGTGCCAGCAGCTTAAAGAACGAAGCCCACGAGCAGTACTTC,CASSLKNEAHEQYF
TRBJ2-2,17,TRBV4-2,-,-,TGTGCCAGCAGCCCGGGTCGGGGGCGGAGGAACACCGGGGAGCTGTTTTTT,CASSPGRGRRNTGELFF
TRBJ2-1,12,TRBV10-3,-,once,TGTGCCATCAGTGTGGACATCCGTGAGCAGTTCTTC,CAISVDIREQFF
TRBJ2-1,14,TRBV5-5,TRBD1,-,TGTGCCAGCAGCTTGTTCGGGACAGGGCCCGAGCAGTTCTTC,CASSLFGTGPEQFF
TRBJ2-7,13,TRBV10-3,-,-,TGTGCCATCAGTGAATCAGGACCTCTCGAGCAGTACTTC,CAISESGPLEQYF
TRBJ2-3,16,TRBV9,TRBD1,-,TGTGCCAGCAGCTCCCTAGGACAGGGGTTTTCAGATACGCAGTATTTT,CASSSLGQGFSDTQYF
TRBJ2-7,14,TRBV7-9,-,many,TGTGCCAGCAGCCTCGGGCCTGGTCTCGACGAGCAGTACTTC,CASSLGPGLDEQYF
TRBJ2-2,13,TRBV2,-,-,TGTGCCAGCAGCCGAAGGATGGCCGGGGAGCTGTTTTTT,CASSRRMAGELFF
TRBJ2-7,13,TRBV24-1,-,few,TGTGCCACCAGTGCTGGGGGACGTTACGAGCAGTACTTC,CATSAGGRYEQYF
TRBJ2-2,12,TRBV29-1,-,few,TGCAGCGTTCACATGAACACCGGGGAGCTGTTTTTT,CSVHMNTGELFF